A selection of T cell receptor beta chains follows, all from one sample in a study of blood T cells in healthy people across ages. Via MiXCR, TCRdb re-called the 5' RACE reads, giving one row per CDR3 protein. The sample yields 580,000 or so distinct CDR3 sequences, under 55% seen once. Sequenced material: blood. Every receptor here comes from a man at least 80 years old in good health. CDR3s include the opening cysteine and the closing phenylalanine or tryptophan. Each record gives: V gene, J gene, clone size, D gene, CDR3 DNA, CDR3 protein. A D gene is named only where the DNA matches it firmly. The size entry is marked missing in some rows and otherwise reads once, few, many or a size class.

TRBV7-2	TRBJ2-1	few	-	TGTGCCAGCAGCTTAACGCGTATCACCTACAATGAGCAGTTCTTC	CASSLTRITYNEQFF
TRBV20-1	TRBJ2-5	-	TRBD2	TGCAGTGCTTACCTGGGACTAGCGGGAGAGACCCAGTACTTC	CSAYLGLAGETQYF
TRBV4-3	TRBJ2-3	-	-	TGCGCCAGCAGCCAAGATCGCTCGGGGGGCGCGAGAGATACGCAGTATTTT	CASSQDRSGGARDTQYF
TRBV6-2/TRBV6-3	TRBJ2-3	-	TRBD2	TGTGCCAGCAGCCGCCTGACTAGCGGTACGAACACAGATACGCAGTATTTT	CASSRLTSGTNTDTQYF
TRBV5-1	TRBJ2-1	many	-	TGTGCCAGCAGTGTGGGGGGATACAATGAGCAGTTCTTC	CASSVGGYNEQFF
TRBV7-9	TRBJ2-3	-	TRBD2	TGTGCCAGCAGCCGCGGGACTAGCGGAACAGATACGCAGTATTTT	CASSRGTSGTDTQYF
TRBV6-2/TRBV6-3	TRBJ2-3	few	-	TGTGCCAGCAGCGACCGACTAGAGTCCTTAGATACGCAGTATTTT	CASSDRLESLDTQYF
TRBV7-2	TRBJ2-5	-	TRBD2	TGTGCCAGCAGAGATAAGCGGGAGTGGAGAGAGGCCCAGTACTTC	CASRDKREWREAQYF
TRBV15	TRBJ1-5	-	-	TGTGCCACCAGCGGGGACCGGGACAACTTTAGCAATCAGCCCCAGCATTTT	CATSGDRDNFSNQPQHF
TRBV20-1	TRBJ2-7	-	TRBD2	TGCAGTGCTAGAGGGGTGGGCGGGAGCTCCTACGAGCAGTACTTC	CSARGVGGSSYEQYF
TRBV27	TRBJ2-3	-	-	TGTGCCAGCAGTAACTACAGGGTTTCCGACACAGATACGCAGTATTTT	CASSNYRVSDTDTQYF
TRBV9	TRBJ2-1	-	-	TGTGCCAGCAGCGTAGCAGGGACTCTCGATGAGCAGTTCTTC	CASSVAGTLDEQFF
TRBV6-6	TRBJ2-7	many	-	TGTGCCAGCAGTCCCCGTCCGACCTACGAGCAGTACTTC	CASSPRPTYEQYF
TRBV20-1	TRBJ1-5	-	TRBD1	TGCAGTGCTAGAGATTCGCATCGTCGGGACAGGGGCCGACAGCCCCAGCATTTT	CSARDSHRRDRGRQPQHF
TRBV7-2	TRBJ2-7	-	-	TGTGCCAGCAGCTTTGACAGGACCTACGAGCAGTACTTC	CASSFDRTYEQYF
TRBV7-9	TRBJ2-5	few	-	TGTGCCAGCAGCTTGGGCTCTATGGGGACCCAGTACTTC	CASSLGSMGTQYF
TRBV7-2	TRBJ2-2	-	-	TGTGCCAGCAGCTTACGAGACCCCAACACCGGGGAGCTGTTTTTT	CASSLRDPNTGELFF
TRBV14	TRBJ1-2	-	TRBD1	TGTGCCAGCAGCCCAGCGACAGGGTCAGGTGGCTACACCTTC	CASSPATGSGGYTF